This TCR beta chain was observed in a study of control samples from healthy donors and cancer patients. Assay: immunoSEQ multiplex PCR; the TCRdb copy retains only in-frame clones and omits some. Of about 92,000 clones in the sample, around 82% were seen once. Trimming removed 4 bases from V and 2 bases from J; junction bases left unmatched: 8. Germline lookup yields CDR1 KGHSH and CDR2 LQKENI. This CDR3 has 17 residues. The sample was blood. The TCR comes from a woman aged 55-70 years in good health. The gene calls are TRBV18 and TRBJ2-4, with TRBD1 matching 10 bases. CDR3 residues: CASSRVRDRGSKNIQYF. CDR3 nucleotides: TGTGCCAGCTCACGTGTCCGGGACAGGGGTTCCAAAAACATTCAGTACTTC. The whole variable domain, remainder taken from reference TRBV18 and TRBJ2-4, is NAGVMQNPRHLVRRRGQEARLRCSPMKGHSHVYWYRQLPEEGLKFMVYLQKENIIDESGMPKERFSAEFPKEGPSILRIQQVVRGDSAAYFCASSRVRDRGSKNIQYFGAGTRLSVL.